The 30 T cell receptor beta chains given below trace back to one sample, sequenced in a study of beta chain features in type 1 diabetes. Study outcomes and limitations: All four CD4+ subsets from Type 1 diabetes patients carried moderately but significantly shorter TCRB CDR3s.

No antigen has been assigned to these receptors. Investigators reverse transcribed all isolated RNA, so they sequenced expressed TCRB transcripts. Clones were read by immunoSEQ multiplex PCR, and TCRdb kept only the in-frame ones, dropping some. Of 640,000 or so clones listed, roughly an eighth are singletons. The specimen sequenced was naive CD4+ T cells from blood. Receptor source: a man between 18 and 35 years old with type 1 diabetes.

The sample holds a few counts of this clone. CDR3 coding DNA: TGTGCCAGCAGCTTAAATGGCGGCGGAAGCACAGATACGCAGTATTTT. This translates into CASSLNGGGSTDTQYF. V is TRBV7-2 and J is TRBJ2-3; D is ambiguous. The CDR3 runs 16 residues. Germline CDR1 is SGHTA and CDR2 is FQGNSA. V dropped 2 bases and J dropped 0 bases, with 12 bases sitting between them.

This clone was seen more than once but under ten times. Here the CDR3 DNA reads TGTGCCAGCAGCTTACAGGTTAACACTGAAGCTTTCTTT. This codes for CASSLQVNTEAFF. This sequence joins TRBV7-2 and TRBJ1-1; D is uncertain. The CDR3 length is 13 residues. Germline V gives CDR1 SGHTA, CDR2 FQGNSA. V was clipped by 2 bases and J by 2 bases, with 6 bases between them.

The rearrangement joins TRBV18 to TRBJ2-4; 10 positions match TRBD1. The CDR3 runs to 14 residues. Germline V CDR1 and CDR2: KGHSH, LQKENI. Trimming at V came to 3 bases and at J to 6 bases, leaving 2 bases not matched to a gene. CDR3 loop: CASSPGDRGNIQYF. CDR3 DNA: TGTGCCAGCTCACCCGGGGACAGGGGAAACATTCAGTACTTC.

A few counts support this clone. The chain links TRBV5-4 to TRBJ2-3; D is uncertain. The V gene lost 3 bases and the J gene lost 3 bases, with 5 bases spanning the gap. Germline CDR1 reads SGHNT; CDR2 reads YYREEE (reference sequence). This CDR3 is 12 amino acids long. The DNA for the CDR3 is TGTGCCAGCAGCTCTGGTACAGATACGCAGTATTTT. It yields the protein CASSSGTDTQYF.

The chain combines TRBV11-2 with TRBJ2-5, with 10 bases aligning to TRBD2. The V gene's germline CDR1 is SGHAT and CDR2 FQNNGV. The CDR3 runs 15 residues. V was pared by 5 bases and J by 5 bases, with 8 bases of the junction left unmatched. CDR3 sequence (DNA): TGTGCCAGCAGCGATCGGACTAGCGGAGGGGAGACCCAGTACTTC. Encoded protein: CASSDRTSGGETQYF.

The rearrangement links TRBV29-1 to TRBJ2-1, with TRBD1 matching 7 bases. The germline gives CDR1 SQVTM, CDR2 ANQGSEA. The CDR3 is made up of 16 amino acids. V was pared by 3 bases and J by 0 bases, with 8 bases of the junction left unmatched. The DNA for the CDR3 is TGCAGCGTTGAGAAAGGGGGCGGTCACTCCTACAATGAGCAGTTCTTC. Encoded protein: CSVEKGGGHSYNEQFF.

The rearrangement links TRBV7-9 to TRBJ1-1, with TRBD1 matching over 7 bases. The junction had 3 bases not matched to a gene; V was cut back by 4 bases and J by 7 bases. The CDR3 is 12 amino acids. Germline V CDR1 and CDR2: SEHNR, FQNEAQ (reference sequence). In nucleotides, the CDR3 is TGTGCCAGCAGCTCAAGGACAGGTGAAGCTTTCTTT. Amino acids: CASSSRTGEAFF.

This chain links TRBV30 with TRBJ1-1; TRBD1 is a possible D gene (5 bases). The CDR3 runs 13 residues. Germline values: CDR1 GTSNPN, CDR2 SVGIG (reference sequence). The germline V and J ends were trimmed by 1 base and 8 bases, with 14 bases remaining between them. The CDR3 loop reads CAWSEGLRAEAFF. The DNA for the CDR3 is TGTGCCTGGAGTGAGGGGCTCCGGGCGGAAGCTTTCTTT.

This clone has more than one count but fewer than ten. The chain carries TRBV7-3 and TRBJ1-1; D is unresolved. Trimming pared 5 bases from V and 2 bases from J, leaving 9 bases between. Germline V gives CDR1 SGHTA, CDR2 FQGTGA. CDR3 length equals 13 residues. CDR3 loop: CASSAGDNTEAFF. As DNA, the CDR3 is TGTGCCAGCAGCGCTGGGGATAACACTGAAGCTTTCTTT.

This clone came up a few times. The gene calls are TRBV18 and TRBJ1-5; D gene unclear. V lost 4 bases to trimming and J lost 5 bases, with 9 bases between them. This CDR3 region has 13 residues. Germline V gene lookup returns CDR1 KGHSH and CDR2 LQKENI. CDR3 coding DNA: TGTGCCAGCTCACAGGACTCAGATCAGCCCCAGCATTTT. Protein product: CASSQDSDQPQHF.

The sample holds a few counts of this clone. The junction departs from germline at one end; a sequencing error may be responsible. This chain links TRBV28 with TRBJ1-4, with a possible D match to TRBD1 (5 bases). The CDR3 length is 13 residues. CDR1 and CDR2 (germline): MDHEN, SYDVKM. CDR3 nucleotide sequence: TGTGCCAGCAGTTGGGGGACTACTGAAAAACTGTTTTTT. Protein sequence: CASSWGTTEKLFF.

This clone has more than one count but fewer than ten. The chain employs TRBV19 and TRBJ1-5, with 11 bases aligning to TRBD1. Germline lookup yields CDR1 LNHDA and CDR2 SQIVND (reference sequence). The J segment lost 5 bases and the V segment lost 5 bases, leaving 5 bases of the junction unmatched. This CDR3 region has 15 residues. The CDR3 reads CASSLGTGGYQPQHF. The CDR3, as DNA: TGTGCCAGTAGTCTTGGGACAGGGGGATATCAGCCCCAGCATTTT.

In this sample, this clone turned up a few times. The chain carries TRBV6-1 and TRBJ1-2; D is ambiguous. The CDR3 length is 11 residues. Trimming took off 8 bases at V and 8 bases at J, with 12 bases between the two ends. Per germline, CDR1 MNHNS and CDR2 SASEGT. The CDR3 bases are TGTGCCAGCGGCACAGTGGAGGGCTACACCTTC. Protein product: CASGTVEGYTF.

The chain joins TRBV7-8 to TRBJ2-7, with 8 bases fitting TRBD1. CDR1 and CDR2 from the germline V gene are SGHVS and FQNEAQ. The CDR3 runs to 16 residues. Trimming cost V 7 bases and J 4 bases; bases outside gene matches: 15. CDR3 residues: CASIPTQGADGYEQYF. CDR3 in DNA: TGTGCCAGCATTCCGACCCAGGGGGCTGACGGGTACGAGCAGTACTTC.

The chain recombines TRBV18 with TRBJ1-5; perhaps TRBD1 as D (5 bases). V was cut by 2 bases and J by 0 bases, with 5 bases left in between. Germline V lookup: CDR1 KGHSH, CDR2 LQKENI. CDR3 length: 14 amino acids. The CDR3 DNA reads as TGTGCCAGCTCACCAGGGGCTAGCAATCAGCCCCAGCATTTT. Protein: CASSPGASNQPQHF.

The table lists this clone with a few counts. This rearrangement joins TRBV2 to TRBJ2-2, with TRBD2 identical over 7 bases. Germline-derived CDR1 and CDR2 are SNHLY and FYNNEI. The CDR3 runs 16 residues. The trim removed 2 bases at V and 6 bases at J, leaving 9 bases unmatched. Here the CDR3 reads CASSERPLADSGELFF. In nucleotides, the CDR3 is TGTGCCAGCAGTGAAAGGCCCCTAGCGGATTCCGGGGAGCTGTTTTTT.

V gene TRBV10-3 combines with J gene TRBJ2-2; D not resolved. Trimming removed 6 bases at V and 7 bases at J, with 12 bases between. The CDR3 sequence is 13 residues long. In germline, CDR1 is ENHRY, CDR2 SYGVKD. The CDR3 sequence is CAIRPGEVGELFF. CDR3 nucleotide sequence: TGTGCCATCAGGCCAGGAGAGGTCGGGGAGCTGTTTTTT.

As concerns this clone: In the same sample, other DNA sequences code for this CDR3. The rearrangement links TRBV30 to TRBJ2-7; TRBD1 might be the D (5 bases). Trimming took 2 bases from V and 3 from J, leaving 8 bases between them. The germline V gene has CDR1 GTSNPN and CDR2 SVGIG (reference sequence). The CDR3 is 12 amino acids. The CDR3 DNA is TGTGCCTGGAGTCGAGACAGCTACGAGCAGTACTTC. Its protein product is CAWSRDSYEQYF. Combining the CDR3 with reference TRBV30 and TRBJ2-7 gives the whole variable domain SQTIHQWPATLVQPVGSPLSLECTVEGTSNPNLYWYRQAAGRGLQLLFYSVGIGQISSEVPQNLSASRPQDRQFILSSKKLLLSDSGFYLCAWSRDSYEQYFGPGTRLTVT.

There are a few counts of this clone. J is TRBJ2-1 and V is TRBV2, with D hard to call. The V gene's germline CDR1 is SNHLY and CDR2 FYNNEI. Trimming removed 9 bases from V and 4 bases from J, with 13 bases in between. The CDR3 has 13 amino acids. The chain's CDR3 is CAREGGAYNEQFF. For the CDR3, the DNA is TGTGCCAGGGAAGGTGGAGCTTACAATGAGCAGTTCTTC.

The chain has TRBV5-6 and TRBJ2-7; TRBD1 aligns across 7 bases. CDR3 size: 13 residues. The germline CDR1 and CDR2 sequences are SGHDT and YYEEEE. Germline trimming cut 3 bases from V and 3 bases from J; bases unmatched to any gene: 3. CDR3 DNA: TGTGCCAGCAGCTCCGGGACAGTCTACGAGCAGTACTTC. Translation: CASSSGTVYEQYF.

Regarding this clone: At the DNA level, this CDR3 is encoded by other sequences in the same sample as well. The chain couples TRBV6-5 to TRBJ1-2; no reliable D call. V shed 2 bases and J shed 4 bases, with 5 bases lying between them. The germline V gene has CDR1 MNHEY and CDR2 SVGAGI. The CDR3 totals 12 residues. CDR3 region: CASSYRGYGYTF. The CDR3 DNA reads TGTGCCAGCAGTTACAGAGGCTATGGCTACACCTTC.

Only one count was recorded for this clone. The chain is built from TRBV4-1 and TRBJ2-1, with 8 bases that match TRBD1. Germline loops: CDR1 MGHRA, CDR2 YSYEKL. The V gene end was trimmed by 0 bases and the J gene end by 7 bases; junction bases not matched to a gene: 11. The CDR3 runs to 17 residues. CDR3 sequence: CASSQDLWQGAENEQFF. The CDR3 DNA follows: TGCGCCAGCAGCCAAGATCTTTGGCAGGGGGCAGAGAATGAGCAGTTCTTC.

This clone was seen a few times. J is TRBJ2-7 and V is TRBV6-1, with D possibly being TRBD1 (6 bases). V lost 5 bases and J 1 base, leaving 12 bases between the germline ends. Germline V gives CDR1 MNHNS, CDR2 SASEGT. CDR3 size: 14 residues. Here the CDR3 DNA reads TGTGCCAGCAGTCCTACCGGGACATCCTACGAGCAGTACTTC. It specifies CASSPTGTSYEQYF.

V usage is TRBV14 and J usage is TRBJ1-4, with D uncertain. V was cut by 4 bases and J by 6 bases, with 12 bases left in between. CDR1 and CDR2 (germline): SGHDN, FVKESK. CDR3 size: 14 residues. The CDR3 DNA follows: TGTGCCAGCAGCCCCAGATCGGGGTATGAAAAACTGTTTTTT. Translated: CASSPRSGYEKLFF.

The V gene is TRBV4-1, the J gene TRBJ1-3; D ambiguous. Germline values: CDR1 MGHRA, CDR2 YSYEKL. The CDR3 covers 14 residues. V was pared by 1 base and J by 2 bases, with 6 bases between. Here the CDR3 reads CASSQVGTGNTIYF. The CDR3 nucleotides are TGCGCCAGCAGCCAAGTGGGGACTGGAAACACCATATATTTT.

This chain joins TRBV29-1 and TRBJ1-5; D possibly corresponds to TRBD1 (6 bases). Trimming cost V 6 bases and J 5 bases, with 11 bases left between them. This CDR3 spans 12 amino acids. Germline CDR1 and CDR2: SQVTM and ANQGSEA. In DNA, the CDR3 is TGCAGCGTCATACAGGGCGATCAGCCCCAGCATTTT. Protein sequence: CSVIQGDQPQHF.

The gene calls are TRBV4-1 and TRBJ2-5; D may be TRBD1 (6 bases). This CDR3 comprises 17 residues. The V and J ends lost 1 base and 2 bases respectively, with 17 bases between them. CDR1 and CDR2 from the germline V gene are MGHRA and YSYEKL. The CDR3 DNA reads TGCGCCAGCAGCCAAGGAATACAGGGCCCAACACAAGAGACCCAGTACTTC. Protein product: CASSQGIQGPTQETQYF.

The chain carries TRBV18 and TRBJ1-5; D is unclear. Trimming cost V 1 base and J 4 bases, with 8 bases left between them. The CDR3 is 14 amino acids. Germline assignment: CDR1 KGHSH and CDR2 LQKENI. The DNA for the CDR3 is TGTGCCAGCTCACCACGCGAAGCTAATCAGCCCCAGCATTTT. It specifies CASSPREANQPQHF.

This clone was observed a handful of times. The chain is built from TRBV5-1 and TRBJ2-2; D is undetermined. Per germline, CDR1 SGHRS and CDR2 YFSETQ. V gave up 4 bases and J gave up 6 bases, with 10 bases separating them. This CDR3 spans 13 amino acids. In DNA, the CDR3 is TGCGCCAGCAGCCCCTCCGGGCCCGGGGAGCTGTTTTTT. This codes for CASSPSGPGELFF.

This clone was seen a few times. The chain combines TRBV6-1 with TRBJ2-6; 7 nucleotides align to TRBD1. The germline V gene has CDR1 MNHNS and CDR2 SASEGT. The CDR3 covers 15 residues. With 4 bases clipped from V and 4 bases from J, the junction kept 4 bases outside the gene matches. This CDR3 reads CASSVTGTGANVLTF. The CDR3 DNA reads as TGTGCCAGCAGTGTGACAGGGACAGGGGCCAACGTCCTGACTTTC.